The 27 T cell receptor beta chains below were found in one sample sequenced in a study of blood T cell repertoires in COVID-19 (dated by TCRdb to the early 2020s). Libraries came from the immunoSEQ multiplex PCR assay. As stored in TCRdb, this immuneACCESS dataset retains in-frame rearrangements with V and J assigned. A fraction of the clones does not appear; measured against another copy, unresolved V genes explain less than half of the discrepancy, and the remainder lacks a known reason. The sample yields 150,000 to 200,000 clones; around 79% were counted once. The ten largest clones take up more than 6.5% of the sample. Sequencing was carried out using peripheral blood. Every receptor here comes from a woman between 55 and 75 years old with COVID-19, enrolled during active disease.

This clone appeared once. The gene calls are TRBV5-5 and TRBJ2-1, with D possibly being TRBD1 (6 bases). CDR1 and CDR2 from the germline V gene are SGHKS and YYEKEE (reference sequence). This CDR3 is 17 amino acids long. V lost 3 bases to trimming and J lost 0 bases, with 16 bases between them. CDR3: CASSSGQRRNSYNEQFF. CDR3 DNA: TGTGCCAGCAGCTCAGGACAGAGACGTAACTCCTACAATGAGCAGTTCTTC.

V gene TRBV9 combines with J gene TRBJ1-1, with D hard to call. V gave up 5 bases and J gave up 7 bases, with 15 bases separating them. This CDR3 is 13 amino acids long. In germline, CDR1 is SGDLS, CDR2 YYNGEE. CDR3 residues: CASSASRGDEAFF. In DNA form, the CDR3 reads TGTGCCAGCAGTGCCTCACGAGGCGATGAAGCTTTCTTT.

This clone turned up a few times. The V gene is TRBV10-3, the J gene TRBJ2-2; 10 positions match TRBD2. Germline CDR1 and CDR2: ENHRY and SYGVKD. V lost 8 bases to trimming and J lost 7 bases; unmatched junction nucleotides: 4. This CDR3 contains 13 residues. The CDR3 bases are TGTGCCATCGGGACTAGCGTCGGCGGGGAGCTGTTTTTT. Its translation is CAIGTSVGGELFF.

Only a few counts were recorded for this clone. The chain employs TRBV28 and TRBJ1-4; tentative D call: TRBD1 (5 bases). With 3 bases removed from V and 1 base from J, the gap between germline ends came to 6 bases. In germline, CDR1 is MDHEN, CDR2 SYDVKM. The CDR3 has 14 amino acids. CDR3 amino acids: CASSLGGTNEKLFF. In nucleotides, the CDR3 is TGTGCCAGCAGTTTGGGGGGAACTAATGAAAAACTGTTTTTT. Full variable domain (remainder filled in from reference TRBV28 and TRBJ1-4): DVKVTQSSRYLVKRTGEKVFLECVQDMDHENMFWYRQDPGLGLRLIYFSYDVKMKEKGDIPEGYSVSREKKERFSLILESASTNQTSMYLCASSLGGTNEKLFFGSGTQLSVL.

The V and J genes are TRBV28 and TRBJ1-5, with a weak D call TRBD1 (5 bases). The CDR3 sequence is 16 residues long. Per the germline V gene, CDR1 is MDHEN and CDR2 is SYDVKM. Trimming left V 6 bases short and J 4 bases short, with 19 bases between. CDR3 protein: CASSAQRGGGNQPQHF. The CDR3 DNA reads as TGTGCCAGCAGCGCACAGCGCGGGGGGGGAAATCAGCCCCAGCATTTT. The full variable domain, rest sourced from reference TRBV28 and TRBJ1-5, is DVKVTQSSRYLVKRTGEKVFLECVQDMDHENMFWYRQDPGLGLRLIYFSYDVKMKEKGDIPEGYSVSREKKERFSLILESASTNQTSMYLCASSAQRGGGNQPQHFGDGTRLSIL.

This clone appeared a single time. The chain recombines TRBV6-4 with TRBJ2-3, with 8 bases lining up with TRBD2. The CDR3 length is 15 residues. The V segment lost 6 bases and the J segment 0 bases; nucleotides outside the gene matches: 5. The germline gives CDR1 MRHNA, CDR2 SNTAGT. In nucleotides, the CDR3 is TGTGCCAGCAGCCCGGGACTAGGAAGCACAGATACGCAGTATTTT. Its translation: CASSPGLGSTDTQYF.

The J gene is TRBJ1-4, the V gene TRBV7-9; TRBD1 might be the D (5 bases). The V and J ends lost 7 bases and 8 bases respectively, with 20 bases between them. The V gene's germline CDR1 is SEHNR and CDR2 FQNEAQ (reference sequence). The CDR3 is made up of 15 amino acids. The DNA of the CDR3 is TGTGCCAGCACCCAAAAAGGGACTGAGGACGAAAAACTGTTTTTT. This translates into CASTQKGTEDEKLFF.

The rearrangement links TRBV7-2 to TRBJ1-5, with 8 nucleotides matching TRBD1. V shed 5 bases, J shed 4 bases, and the junction held 13 bases outside the gene matches. Germline lookup yields CDR1 SGHTA and CDR2 FQGNSA. The CDR3 has 17 residues. CDR3 nucleotide sequence: TGTGCCAGCAGCCGGGGTGGACAGGGAGGCTTTAATCAGCCCCAGCATTTT. It is translated as CASSRGGQGGFNQPQHF. The full variable domain, completed using reference TRBV7-2 and TRBJ1-5, is GAGVSQSPSNKVTEKGKDVELRCDPISGHTALYWYRQSLGQGLEFLIYFQGNSAPDKSGLPSDRFSAERTGGSVSTLTIQRTQQEDSAVYLCASSRGGQGGFNQPQHFGDGTRLSIL.

The chain couples TRBV19 to TRBJ1-5, with TRBD1 matching over 8 bases. The CDR3 spans 16 residues. V was pared by 5 bases and J by 2 bases, with 8 bases of the junction left unmatched. Germline V gives CDR1 LNHDA, CDR2 SQIVND (reference sequence). DNA for the CDR3: TGTGCCAGTAGTCCCGGGACAGGTCGAGGCAATCAGCCCCAGCATTTT. Its translation is CASSPGTGRGNQPQHF.

J is TRBJ1-4 and V is TRBV28; possibly TRBD1 for D (6 bases). Germline V gene lookup returns CDR1 MDHEN and CDR2 SYDVKM. Trimming removed 4 bases from V and 4 bases from J, with 13 bases in between. The CDR3 sequence is 15 residues long. The CDR3 sequence is CASSSVQGHNEKLFF. CDR3 coding DNA: TGTGCCAGCAGTTCCGTACAGGGCCATAATGAAAAACTGTTTTTT.

This clone was seen only once. The chain couples TRBV6-2 or TRBV6-3 to TRBJ1-2, with 7 nucleotides matching TRBD1. From germline, CDR1 is MNHEY and CDR2 SVGEGT. The CDR3 length is 13 residues. V lost 5 bases to trimming and J lost 8 bases; unmatched junction nucleotides: 8. DNA for the CDR3: TGTGCCAGCAGTCAAGACAGGGCTGGCGGCTACACCTTC. Its translation: CASSQDRAGGYTF.

This sequence joins TRBV9 and TRBJ2-5, with a possible D match to TRBD1 (7 bases). V was cut by 1 base and J by 5 bases, with 12 bases left in between. Germline V gene sequence: CDR1 SGDLS, CDR2 YYNGEE. The CDR3 runs to 14 residues. In nucleotides, the CDR3 is TGTGCCAGCAGCGTACAGGGGGGAGGTGAGACCCAGTACTTC. Residues: CASSVQGGGETQYF.

This chain connects TRBV19 to TRBJ1-3, with TRBD1 matching 7 bases. V was clipped by 2 bases and J by 2 bases; unmatched bases: 6. CDR1 is LNHDA, CDR2 SQIVND, per germline (reference sequence). This CDR3 contains 16 residues. The CDR3 loop is CASSISDRVPGNTIYF. The CDR3 DNA follows: TGTGCCAGTAGTATAAGTGACAGGGTGCCTGGAAACACCATATATTTT.

The gene calls are TRBV27 and TRBJ2-2; 8 bases line up with TRBD2. Per germline, CDR1 MNHEY and CDR2 SMNVEV (reference sequence). This CDR3 comprises 15 residues. The V segment lost 7 bases and the J segment 3 bases; nucleotides outside the gene matches: 7. CDR3 bases: TGTGCCAGCACGGGGGGGCTATCTTACACCGGGGAGCTGTTTTTT. It is translated as CASTGGLSYTGELFF.

This clone has just one count. The chain links TRBV6-5 to TRBJ2-1; D is perhaps TRBD2 (6 bases). The V and J ends lost 2 bases and 6 bases respectively, with 14 bases between them. The length of the CDR3 is 15 residues. The germline gives CDR1 MNHEY, CDR2 SVGAGI. The CDR3 sequence is CASSYGGGKINEQFF. CDR3 sequence (DNA): TGTGCCAGCAGTTACGGCGGAGGGAAAATCAATGAGCAGTTCTTC.

This clone turned up a few times. This chain uses TRBV27 with TRBJ2-3; no definite D call. V lost 7 bases to trimming and J lost 2 bases, with 16 bases between them. The V gene's germline CDR1 is MNHEY and CDR2 SMNVEV (reference sequence). There are 15 residues in the CDR3. CDR3 in DNA: TGTGCCAGCATGACTCAGAACTCCCCCACAGATACGCAGTATTTT. This translates into CASMTQNSPTDTQYF.

This chain uses TRBV12-3 or TRBV12-4 with TRBJ1-1; D is possibly TRBD1 (5 bases). This CDR3 contains 13 residues. V gave up 7 bases and J gave up 1 base, with 10 bases separating them. The CDR3 loop reads CASTEQANTEAFF. The CDR3 DNA is TGTGCCAGCACGGAACAGGCGAACACTGAAGCTTTCTTT.

Only one count was recorded for this clone. The genes are TRBV19 and TRBJ1-5, with D perhaps TRBD1 (6 bases). V lost 7 bases to trimming and J lost 4 bases, with 8 bases between them. The CDR3 has 12 amino acids. Per germline, CDR1 LNHDA and CDR2 SQIVND (reference sequence). This chain's CDR3 is CASNTGNQPQHF. Written as DNA, the CDR3 is TGTGCCAGTAACACAGGGAATCAGCCCCAGCATTTT.

The rearrangement links TRBV2 to TRBJ2-1, with D possibly TRBD1 on 7 matching bases. The germline V gene encodes CDR1 SNHLY and CDR2 FYNNEI. Trimming stripped 2 bases from V and 9 bases from J, with 17 bases between. The CDR3 is made up of 15 amino acids. CDR3: CASSERARDRVEQFF. CDR3 nucleotide sequence: TGTGCCAGCAGTGAACGGGCGCGGGACAGAGTTGAGCAGTTCTTC.

This chain links TRBV4-3 with TRBJ1-2, with 10 bases lining up with TRBD1. CDR3 length equals 17 residues. V lost 0 bases to trimming and J lost 1 base; unmatched junction nucleotides: 5. CDR1 is LGHNA and CDR2 is YSLEER in the germline V gene. DNA of the CDR3: TGCGCCAGCAGCCAAGATTTCGACAGGGGGCATAACTATGGCTACACCTTC. It codes for CASSQDFDRGHNYGYTF.

The chain recombines TRBV7-9 with TRBJ1-6, with a tentative D call TRBD1 (5 bases). CDR3 length equals 14 residues. Trimming took 0 bases from V and 12 from J, leaving 12 bases between them. Germline CDR1 and CDR2: SEHNR and FQNEAQ (reference sequence). CDR3 amino acids: CASSLAGVIIPLHF. CDR3 sequence (DNA): TGTGCCAGCAGCTTAGCAGGGGTTATAATACCCCTCCACTTT.

The chain carries TRBV28 and TRBJ2-7, with TRBD2 matching 7 bases. CDR1 and CDR2 (germline): MDHEN, SYDVKM. This CDR3 contains 17 residues. V gave up 2 bases and J gave up 1 base; unmatched junction bases: 11. The CDR3 DNA sequence: TGTGCCAGCAGTTTACCCCTCTCGGCGGGAGAGTCCTACGAGCAGTACTTC. Translating it yields CASSLPLSAGESYEQYF.

With respect to this clone: A single base separates this from a much larger clone, so it may be a read error. This rearrangement joins TRBV11-2 to TRBJ1-2; 9 positions match TRBD1. The ends lost 5 bases at V and 1 base at J; junction bases unmatched: 5. The CDR3 sequence is 15 residues long. Looked up from germline, CDR1 is SGHAT and CDR2 is FQNNGV. The CDR3 region is CASSPGTGNNYGYTF. For the CDR3, the DNA is TGTGCCAGCAGCCCCGGGACAGGGAATAACTATGGCTACACCTTC.

In this sample, this clone turned up a few times. The CDR3 nucleotides read TGCGCCGACCTTAAGAGGGACTATGGCTACACCTTC. The encoded protein is CADLKRDYGYTF. The chain employs TRBV10-1 and TRBJ1-2, with D uncertain. The CDR3 has 12 residues. Germline V gives CDR1 WNHNN, CDR2 SYGVQD (reference sequence). Trimming left V 11 bases short and J 3 bases short, with 13 bases between.

This chain uses TRBV9 with TRBJ1-4, with 8 positions matching TRBD1. The germline V gene encodes CDR1 SGDLS and CDR2 YYNGEE. The CDR3 loop spans 16 amino acids. V lost 0 bases, J lost 3 bases, and 4 bases stayed unmatched. The CDR3 DNA reads as TGTGCCAGCAGCGTAGGCCAGGGGGCGGCTAATGAAAAACTGTTTTTT. Translated, it gives CASSVGQGAANEKLFF.

The rearrangement links TRBV28 to TRBJ2-3, with 7 bases identical to TRBD2. The V segment lost 8 bases and the J segment 4 bases; nucleotides outside the gene matches: 9. CDR1 is MDHEN, CDR2 SYDVKM, per germline. There are 14 residues in the CDR3. This CDR3 is CASVGLPLADTQYF. The CDR3 DNA reads as TGTGCCAGCGTGGGACTACCCCTCGCAGATACGCAGTATTTT. Full variable domain (remainder filled in from reference TRBV28 and TRBJ2-3): DVKVTQSSRYLVKRTGEKVFLECVQDMDHENMFWYRQDPGLGLRLIYFSYDVKMKEKGDIPEGYSVSREKKERFSLILESASTNQTSMYLCASVGLPLADTQYFGPGTRLTVL.

This clone was counted once. This chain connects TRBV11-1 to TRBJ2-1, with D perhaps matching TRBD2 (7 bases). With 6 bases removed from V and 4 bases from J, the gap between germline ends came to 13 bases. The length of the CDR3 is 14 residues. Germline V gene data show CDR1 as SGHAT and CDR2 as FQDESV (reference sequence). The CDR3 region has the DNA TGTGCCAGCAGGGGGGGGGCAGCTTACAATGAGCAGTTCTTC. This codes for CASRGGAAYNEQFF.